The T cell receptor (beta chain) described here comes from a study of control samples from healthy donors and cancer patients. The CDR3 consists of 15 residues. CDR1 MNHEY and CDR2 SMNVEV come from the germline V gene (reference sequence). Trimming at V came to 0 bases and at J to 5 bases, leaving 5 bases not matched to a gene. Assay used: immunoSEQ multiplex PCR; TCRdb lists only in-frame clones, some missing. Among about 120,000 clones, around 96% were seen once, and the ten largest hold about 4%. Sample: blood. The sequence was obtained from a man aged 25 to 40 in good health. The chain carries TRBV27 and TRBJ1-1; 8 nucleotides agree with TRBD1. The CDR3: CASSLSAGGFTEAFF. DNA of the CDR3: TGTGCCAGCAGTTTATCGGCAGGGGGCTTTACTGAAGCTTTCTTT.